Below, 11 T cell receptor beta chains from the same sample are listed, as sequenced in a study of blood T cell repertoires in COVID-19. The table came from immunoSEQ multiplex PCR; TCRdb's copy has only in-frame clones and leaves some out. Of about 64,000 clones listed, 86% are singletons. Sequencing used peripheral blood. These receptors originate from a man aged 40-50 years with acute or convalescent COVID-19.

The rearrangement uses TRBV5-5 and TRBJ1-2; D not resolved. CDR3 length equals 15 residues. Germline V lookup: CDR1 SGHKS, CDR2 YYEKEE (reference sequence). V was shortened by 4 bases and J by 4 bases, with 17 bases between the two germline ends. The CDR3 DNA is TGTGCCAGCAGCCCCTGGTCAGGCGAGAGCTATGGCTACACCTTC. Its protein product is CASSPWSGESYGYTF.

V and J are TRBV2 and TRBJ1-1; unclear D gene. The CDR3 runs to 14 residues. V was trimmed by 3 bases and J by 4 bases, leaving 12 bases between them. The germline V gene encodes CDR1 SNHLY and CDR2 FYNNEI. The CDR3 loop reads CASSDAGFPTEAFF. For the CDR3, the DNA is TGTGCCAGCAGTGACGCAGGATTTCCCACTGAAGCTTTCTTT.

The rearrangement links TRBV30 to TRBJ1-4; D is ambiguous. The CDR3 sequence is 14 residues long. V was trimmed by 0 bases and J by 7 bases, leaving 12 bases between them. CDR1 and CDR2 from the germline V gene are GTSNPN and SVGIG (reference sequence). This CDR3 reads CAWSVAGSSEKLFF. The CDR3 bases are TGTGCCTGGAGTGTTGCAGGTTCTTCTGAAAAACTGTTTTTT.

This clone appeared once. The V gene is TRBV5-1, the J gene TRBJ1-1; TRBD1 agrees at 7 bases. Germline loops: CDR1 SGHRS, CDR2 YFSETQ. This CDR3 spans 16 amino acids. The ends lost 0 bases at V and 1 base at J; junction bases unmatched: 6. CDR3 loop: CASSLVSGQKNTEAFF. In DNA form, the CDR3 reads TGCGCCAGCAGCTTGGTCTCGGGACAGAAGAACACTGAAGCTTTCTTT. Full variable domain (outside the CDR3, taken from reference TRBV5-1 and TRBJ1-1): KAGVTQTPRYLIKTRGQQVTLSCSPISGHRSVSWYQQTPGQGLQFLFEYFSETQRNKGNFPGRFSGRQFSNSRSEMNVSTLELGDSALYLCASSLVSGQKNTEAFFGQGTRLTVV.

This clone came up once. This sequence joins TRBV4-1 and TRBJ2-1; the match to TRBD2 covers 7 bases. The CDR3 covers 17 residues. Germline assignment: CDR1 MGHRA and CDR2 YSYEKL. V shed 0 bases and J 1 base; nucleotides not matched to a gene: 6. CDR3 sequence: CASSQESHGGSYNEQFF. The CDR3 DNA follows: TGCGCCAGCAGCCAAGAAAGTCACGGGGGGTCCTACAATGAGCAGTTCTTC.

DNA of the CDR3: TGTGCCAGCAGCCAACTCCGGGTTTCTAACTATGGCTACACCTTC. This encodes CASSQLRVSNYGYTF. The rearrangement joins TRBV7-8 to TRBJ1-2; D not resolved. The ends were cut back, 5 bases at V and 0 bases at J, with 13 bases in the middle. From germline, CDR1 is SGHVS and CDR2 FQNEAQ. This CDR3 is 15 amino acids long.

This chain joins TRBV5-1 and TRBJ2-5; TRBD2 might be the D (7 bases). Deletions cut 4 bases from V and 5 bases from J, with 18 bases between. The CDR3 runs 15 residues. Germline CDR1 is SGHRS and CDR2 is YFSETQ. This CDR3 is CASSLGGGTRETQYF. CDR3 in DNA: TGCGCCAGCAGCCTAGGGGGGGGTACCCGGGAGACCCAGTACTTC.

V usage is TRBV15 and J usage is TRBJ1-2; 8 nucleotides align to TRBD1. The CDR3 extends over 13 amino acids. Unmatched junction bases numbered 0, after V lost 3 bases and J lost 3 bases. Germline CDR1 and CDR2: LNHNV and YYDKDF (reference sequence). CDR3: CATSRDRDYGYTF. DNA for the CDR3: TGTGCCACCAGCAGGGACAGGGACTATGGCTACACCTTC.

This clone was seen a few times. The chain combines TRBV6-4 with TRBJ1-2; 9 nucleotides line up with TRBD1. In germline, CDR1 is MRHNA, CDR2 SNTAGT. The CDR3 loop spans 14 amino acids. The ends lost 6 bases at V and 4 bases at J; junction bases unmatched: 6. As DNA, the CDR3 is TGTGCCAGCAGGGAAGGACAGGGGTTCTATGGCTACACCTTC. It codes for CASREGQGFYGYTF.

CDR3 sequence: CAWSEAPSTEAFF. DNA for the CDR3: TGTGCCTGGAGTGAAGCCCCGAGCACTGAAGCTTTCTTT. This chain uses TRBV30 with TRBJ1-1; D call uncertain. The germline gives CDR1 GTSNPN, CDR2 SVGIG (reference sequence). The V and J ends lost 1 base and 4 bases respectively, with 10 bases between them. The CDR3 length is 13 residues.

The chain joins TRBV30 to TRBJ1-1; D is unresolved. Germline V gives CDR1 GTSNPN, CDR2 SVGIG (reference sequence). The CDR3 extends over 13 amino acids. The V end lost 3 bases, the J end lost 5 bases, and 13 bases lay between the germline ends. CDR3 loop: CAWSHAGKTEAFF. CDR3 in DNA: TGTGCCTGGAGCCATGCCGGTAAAACTGAAGCTTTCTTT.